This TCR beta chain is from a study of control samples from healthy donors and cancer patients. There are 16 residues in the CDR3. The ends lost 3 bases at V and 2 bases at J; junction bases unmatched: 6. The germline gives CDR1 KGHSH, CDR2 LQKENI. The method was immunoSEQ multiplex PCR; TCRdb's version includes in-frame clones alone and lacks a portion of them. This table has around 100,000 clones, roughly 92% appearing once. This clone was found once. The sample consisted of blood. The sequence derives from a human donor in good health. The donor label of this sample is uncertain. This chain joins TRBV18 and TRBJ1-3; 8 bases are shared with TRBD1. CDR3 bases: TGTGCCAGCTCACCCCCGACAGGGGCACCTGGAAACACCATATATTTT. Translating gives CASSPPTGAPGNTIYF.